This TCR beta chain was found in a study of CD4 and CD8 cells across lung adenocarcinoma regions. TCRdb redid the calling of the PCR reads with MiXCR, one entry per CDR3 protein. This table holds 10,000 or so distinct CDR3 sequences, approximately 50% found once. This CDR3 is built from 16 residues. V lost 1 base, J lost 4 bases, and 5 bases stayed unmatched. Germline V gives CDR1 MGHDK, CDR2 SYGVNS. The patients had localized lung adenocarcinoma, a non-small cell subtype. This TCR came from a female donor with lung adenocarcinoma. The CD4 and CD8 labels of this study may be unreliable. Sequencing was done on a sample of CD8+ T cells from the margin of a lung tumor. The V gene is TRBV25-1, the J gene TRBJ2-1; 9 nucleotides match TRBD1. The CDR3 DNA sequence: TGTGCCAGCAGTGAATGGGGGGACAGGGCTTACAATGAGCAGTTCTTC. This encodes CASSEWGDRAYNEQFF. The full variable domain, rest sourced from reference TRBV25-1 and TRBJ2-1, is EADIYQTPRYLVIGTGKKITLECSQTMGHDKMYWYQQDPGMELHLIHYSYGVNSTEKGDLSSESTVSRIRTEHFPLTLESARPSHTSQYLCASSEWGDRAYNEQFFGPGTRLTVL.